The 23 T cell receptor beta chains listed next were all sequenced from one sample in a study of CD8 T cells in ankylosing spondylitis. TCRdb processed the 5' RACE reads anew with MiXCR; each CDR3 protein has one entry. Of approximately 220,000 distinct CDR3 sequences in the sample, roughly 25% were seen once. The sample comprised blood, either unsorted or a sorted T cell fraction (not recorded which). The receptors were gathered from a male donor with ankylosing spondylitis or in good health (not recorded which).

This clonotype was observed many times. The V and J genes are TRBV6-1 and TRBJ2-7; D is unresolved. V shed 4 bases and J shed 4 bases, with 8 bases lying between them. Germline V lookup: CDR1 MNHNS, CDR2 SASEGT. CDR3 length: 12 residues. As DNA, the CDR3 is TGTGCCAGCAGTGGTTACGTTTACGAGCAGTACTTC. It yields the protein CASSGYVYEQYF.

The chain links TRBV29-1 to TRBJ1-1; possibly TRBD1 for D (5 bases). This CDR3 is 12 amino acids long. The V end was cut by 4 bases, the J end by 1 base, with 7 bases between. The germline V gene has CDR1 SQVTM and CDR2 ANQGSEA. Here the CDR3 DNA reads TGCAGCGTTGTTCAGGGGAACACTGAAGCTTTCTTT. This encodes CSVVQGNTEAFF.

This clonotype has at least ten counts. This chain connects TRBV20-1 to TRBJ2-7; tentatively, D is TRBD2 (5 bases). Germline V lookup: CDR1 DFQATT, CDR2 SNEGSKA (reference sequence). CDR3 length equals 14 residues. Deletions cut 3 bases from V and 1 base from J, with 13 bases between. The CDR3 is CSASSTKGSYEQYF. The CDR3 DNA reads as TGCAGTGCTAGTTCGACTAAAGGTTCCTACGAGCAGTACTTC.

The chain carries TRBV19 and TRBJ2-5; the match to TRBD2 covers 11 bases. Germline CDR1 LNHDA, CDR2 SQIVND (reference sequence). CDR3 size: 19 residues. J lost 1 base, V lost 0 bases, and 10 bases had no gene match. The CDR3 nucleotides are TGTGCCAGTAGTATAGAAGTCCTAGCGGGAGGCCTGATCCAAGAGACCCAGTACTTC. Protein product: CASSIEVLAGGLIQETQYF.

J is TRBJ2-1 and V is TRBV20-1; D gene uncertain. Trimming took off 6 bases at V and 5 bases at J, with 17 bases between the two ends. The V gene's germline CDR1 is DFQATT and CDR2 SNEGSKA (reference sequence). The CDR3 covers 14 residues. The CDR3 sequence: CSARPSKVNNEQFF. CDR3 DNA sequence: TGCAGTGCCAGACCCAGCAAGGTTAACAATGAGCAGTTCTTC.

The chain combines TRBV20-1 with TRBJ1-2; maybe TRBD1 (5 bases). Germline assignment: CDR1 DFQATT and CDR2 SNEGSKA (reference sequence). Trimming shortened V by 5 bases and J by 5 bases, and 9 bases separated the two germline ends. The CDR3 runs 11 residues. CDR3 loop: CSADREYGYTF. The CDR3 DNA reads TGCAGTGCTGACAGAGAGTATGGCTACACCTTC.

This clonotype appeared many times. CDR3 loop: CSVENLGQPPDEQFF. The CDR3 region has the DNA TGCAGCGTCGAAAATCTAGGACAGCCCCCCGATGAGCAGTTCTTC. The V call is TRBV29-1, the J call TRBJ2-1, with a weak D call TRBD1 (6 bases). CDR3 length equals 15 residues. Trimming shortened V by 6 bases and J by 8 bases, and 23 bases separated the two germline ends. Germline CDR1 SQVTM, CDR2 ANQGSEA.

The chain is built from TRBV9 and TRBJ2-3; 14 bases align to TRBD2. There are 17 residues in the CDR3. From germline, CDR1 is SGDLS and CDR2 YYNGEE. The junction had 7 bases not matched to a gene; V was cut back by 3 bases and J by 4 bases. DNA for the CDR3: TGTGCCAGCAGCGCCGGAGGGACTAGCGGGAGTTCAGATACGCAGTATTTT. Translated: CASSAGGTSGSSDTQYF.

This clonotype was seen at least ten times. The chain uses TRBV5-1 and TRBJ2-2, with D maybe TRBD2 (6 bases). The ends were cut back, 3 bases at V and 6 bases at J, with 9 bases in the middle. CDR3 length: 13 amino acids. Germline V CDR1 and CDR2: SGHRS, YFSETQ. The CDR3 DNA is TGCGCCAGCAGCTCCGGGGGTTCCGGGGAGCTGTTTTTT. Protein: CASSSGGSGELFF.

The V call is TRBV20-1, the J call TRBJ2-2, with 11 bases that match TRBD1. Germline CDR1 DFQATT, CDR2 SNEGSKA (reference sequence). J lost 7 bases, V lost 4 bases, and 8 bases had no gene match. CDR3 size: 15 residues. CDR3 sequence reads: CSATGTGGKVGELFF. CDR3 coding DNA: TGCAGTGCTACCGGGACAGGGGGAAAGGTCGGGGAGCTGTTTTTT.

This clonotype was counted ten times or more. The CDR3 sequence: CAISGVDLNYGYTF. Here the CDR3 DNA reads TGTGCCATCAGTGGGGTGGACCTTAACTATGGCTACACCTTC. The V gene is TRBV10-3, the J gene TRBJ1-2; the D is unclear. Germline lookup yields CDR1 ENHRY and CDR2 SYGVKD. The V gene lost 4 bases and the J gene lost 1 base, with 10 bases spanning the gap. The CDR3 is made up of 14 amino acids.

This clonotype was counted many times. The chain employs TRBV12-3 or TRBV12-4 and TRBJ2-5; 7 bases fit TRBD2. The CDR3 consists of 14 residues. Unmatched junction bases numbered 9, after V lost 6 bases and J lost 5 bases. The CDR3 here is CASRQAGPRETQYF. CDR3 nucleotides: TGTGCCAGCAGGCAAGCGGGACCTCGGGAGACCCAGTACTTC.

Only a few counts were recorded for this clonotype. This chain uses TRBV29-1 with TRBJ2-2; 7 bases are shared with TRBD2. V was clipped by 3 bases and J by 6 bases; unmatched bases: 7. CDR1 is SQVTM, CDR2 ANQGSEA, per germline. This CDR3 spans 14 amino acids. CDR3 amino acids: CSVDGGRGAGELFF. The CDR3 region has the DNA TGCAGCGTTGACGGCGGGAGAGGGGCCGGGGAGCTGTTTTTT.

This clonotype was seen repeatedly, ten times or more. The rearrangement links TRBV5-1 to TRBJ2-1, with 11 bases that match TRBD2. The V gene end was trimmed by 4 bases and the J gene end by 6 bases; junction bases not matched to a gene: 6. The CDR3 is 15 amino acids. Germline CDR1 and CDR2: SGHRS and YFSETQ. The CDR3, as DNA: TGCGCCAGCAGCAGAACCGGGACTAGCGGCAATGAGCAGTTCTTC. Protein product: CASSRTGTSGNEQFF.

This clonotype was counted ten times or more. The CDR3 protein is CASSLSGDQPQHF. Written as DNA, the CDR3 is TGTGCCAGCAGCTTATCGGGAGATCAGCCCCAGCATTTT. The chain is built from TRBV11-2 and TRBJ1-5; D is ambiguous. CDR3 size: 13 residues. V was shortened by 2 bases and J by 5 bases, with 7 bases between the two germline ends. CDR1 and CDR2 (germline): SGHAT, FQNNGV.

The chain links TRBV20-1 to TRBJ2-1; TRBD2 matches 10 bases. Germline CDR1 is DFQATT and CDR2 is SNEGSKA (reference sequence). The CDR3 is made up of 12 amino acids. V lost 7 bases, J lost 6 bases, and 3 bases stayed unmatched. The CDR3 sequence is CSDGTSANEQFF. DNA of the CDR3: TGCAGTGATGGGACTAGCGCCAATGAGCAGTTCTTC.

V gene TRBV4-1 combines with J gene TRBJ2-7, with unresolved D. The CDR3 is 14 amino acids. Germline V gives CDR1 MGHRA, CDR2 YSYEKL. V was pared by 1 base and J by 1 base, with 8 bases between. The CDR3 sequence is CASSQATRSYEQYF. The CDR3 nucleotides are TGCGCCAGCAGCCAAGCGACGAGGTCCTACGAGCAGTACTTC.

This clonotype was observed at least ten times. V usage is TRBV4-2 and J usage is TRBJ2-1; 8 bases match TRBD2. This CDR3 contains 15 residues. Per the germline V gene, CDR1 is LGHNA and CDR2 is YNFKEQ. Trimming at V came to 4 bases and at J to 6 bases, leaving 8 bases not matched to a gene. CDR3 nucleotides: TGTGCCAGCAGCCCTGGCGGGGCGGGAGGCAATGAGCAGTTCTTC. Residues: CASSPGGAGGNEQFF.

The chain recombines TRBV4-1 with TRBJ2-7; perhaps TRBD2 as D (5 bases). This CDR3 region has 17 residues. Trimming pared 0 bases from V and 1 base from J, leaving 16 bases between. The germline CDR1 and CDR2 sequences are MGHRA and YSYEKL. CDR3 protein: CASSQERVGSLSYEQYF. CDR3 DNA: TGCGCCAGCAGCCAAGAGAGGGTAGGGAGTCTGTCCTACGAGCAGTACTTC.

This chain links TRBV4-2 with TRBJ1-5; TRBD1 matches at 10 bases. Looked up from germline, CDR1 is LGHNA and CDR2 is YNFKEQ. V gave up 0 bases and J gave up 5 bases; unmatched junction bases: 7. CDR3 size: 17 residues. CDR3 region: CASSQDGRQGAHQPQHF. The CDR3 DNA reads TGTGCCAGCAGCCAAGATGGGAGACAGGGGGCTCATCAGCCCCAGCATTTT.

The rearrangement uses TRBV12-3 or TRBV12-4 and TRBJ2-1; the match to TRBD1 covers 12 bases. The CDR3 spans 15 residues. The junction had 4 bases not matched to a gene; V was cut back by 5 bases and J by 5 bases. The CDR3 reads CASSLGQGADNEQFF. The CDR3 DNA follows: TGTGCCAGCAGTCTGGGACAGGGGGCGGACAATGAGCAGTTCTTC.

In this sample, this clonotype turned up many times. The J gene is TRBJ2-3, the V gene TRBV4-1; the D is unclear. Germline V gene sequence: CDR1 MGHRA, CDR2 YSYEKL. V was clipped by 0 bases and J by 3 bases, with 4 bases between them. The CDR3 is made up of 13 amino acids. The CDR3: CASSQEGTDTQYF. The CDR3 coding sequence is TGCGCCAGCAGCCAAGAAGGGACAGATACGCAGTATTTT.

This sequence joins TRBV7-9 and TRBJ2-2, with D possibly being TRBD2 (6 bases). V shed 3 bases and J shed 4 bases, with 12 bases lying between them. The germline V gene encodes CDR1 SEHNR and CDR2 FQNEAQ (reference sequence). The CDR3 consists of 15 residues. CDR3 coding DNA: TGTGCCAGCAGCTTTCGGGAAGCGGGCACCGGGGAGCTGTTTTTT. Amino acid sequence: CASSFREAGTGELFF.